This TCR beta chain appears in the sequencing data of a study of shared T cell receptors in the human thymus. This clone was recorded only once. V lost 3 bases, J lost 1 base, and 3 bases lay in between. The CDR3 is made up of 13 amino acids. Germline V gene sequence: CDR1 LNHNV, CDR2 YYDKDF (reference sequence). Profiled with immunoSEQ multiplex PCR; TCRdb holds only in-frame clones, not every one. The profile shows some 640,000 clones, around 87% of them singletons. The data also belong to a second study, concerning human thymus T cells. According to that study: Thymic material originated from resections removed in the course of corrective heart surgery. There appeared to be biased usage of V and J genes in thymic and blood repertoires.

The sequencing input was thymocytes. The clonotype was recovered from a boy in the first two years of life with a congenital heart defect. This rearrangement joins TRBV15 to TRBJ2-2, with D unresolved. Here the CDR3 reads CATSSRNTGELFF. The CDR3 bases are TGTGCCACCAGCAGTAGGAACACCGGGGAGCTGTTTTTT.